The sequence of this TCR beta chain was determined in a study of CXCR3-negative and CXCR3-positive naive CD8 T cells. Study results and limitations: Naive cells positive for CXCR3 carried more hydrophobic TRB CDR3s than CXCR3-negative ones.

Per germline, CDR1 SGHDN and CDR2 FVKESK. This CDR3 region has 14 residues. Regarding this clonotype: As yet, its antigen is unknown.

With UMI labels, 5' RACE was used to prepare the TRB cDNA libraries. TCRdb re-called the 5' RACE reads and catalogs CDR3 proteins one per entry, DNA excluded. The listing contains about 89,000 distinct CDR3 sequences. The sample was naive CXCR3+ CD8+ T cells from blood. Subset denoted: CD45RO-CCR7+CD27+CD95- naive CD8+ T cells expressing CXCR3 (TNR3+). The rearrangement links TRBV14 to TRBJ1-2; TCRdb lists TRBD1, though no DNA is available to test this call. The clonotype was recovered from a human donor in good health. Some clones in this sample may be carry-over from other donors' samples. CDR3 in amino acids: CASSQEPRDYGYTF.